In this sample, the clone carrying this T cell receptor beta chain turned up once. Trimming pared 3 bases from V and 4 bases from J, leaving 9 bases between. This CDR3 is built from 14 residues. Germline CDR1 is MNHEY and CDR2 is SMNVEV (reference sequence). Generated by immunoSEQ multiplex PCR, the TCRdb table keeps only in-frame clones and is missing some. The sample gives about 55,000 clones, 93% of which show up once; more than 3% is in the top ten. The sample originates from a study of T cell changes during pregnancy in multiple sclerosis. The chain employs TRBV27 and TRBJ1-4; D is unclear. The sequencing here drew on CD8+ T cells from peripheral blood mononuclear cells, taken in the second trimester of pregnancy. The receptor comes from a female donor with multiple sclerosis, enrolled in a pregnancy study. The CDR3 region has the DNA TGTGCCAGCAGTTTCGACAAATATAATGAAAAACTGTTTTTT. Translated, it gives CASSFDKYNEKLFF.